This T cell receptor (beta chain) was captured by sequencing in a study of T cell changes during pregnancy in multiple sclerosis. Produced via immunoSEQ multiplex PCR; TCRdb's table is partial and in-frame only. The repertoire consists of around 66,000 clones, with around 90% occurring once and the leading ten covering roughly 3.3%. Material: peripheral blood, obtained in the first trimester of pregnancy. The sequence was collected from a female donor in good health, enrolled as a control in a pregnancy study.

CDR3 in amino acids: CASSSGVAGAHEQYF. The CDR3 coding sequence is TGTGCCAGCAGCTCGGGGGTAGCGGGAGCTCACGAGCAGTACTTC. The chain is built from TRBV5-4 and TRBJ2-7; TRBD2 matches at 9 bases. Trimming at V came to 3 bases and at J to 5 bases, leaving 9 bases not matched to a gene. Germline CDR1 reads SGHNT; CDR2 reads YYREEE (reference sequence). The CDR3 has 15 amino acids.